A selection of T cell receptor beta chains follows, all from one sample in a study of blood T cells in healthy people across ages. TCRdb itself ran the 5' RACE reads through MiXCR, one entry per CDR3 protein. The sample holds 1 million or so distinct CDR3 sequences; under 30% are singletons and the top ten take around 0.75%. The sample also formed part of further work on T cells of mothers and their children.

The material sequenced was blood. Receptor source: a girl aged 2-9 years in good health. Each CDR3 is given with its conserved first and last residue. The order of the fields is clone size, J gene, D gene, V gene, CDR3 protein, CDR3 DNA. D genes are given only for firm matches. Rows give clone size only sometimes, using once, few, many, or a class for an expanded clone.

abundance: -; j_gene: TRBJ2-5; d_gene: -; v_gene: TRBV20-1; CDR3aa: CSGQQGTRESQYF; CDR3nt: TGCAGTGGTCAGCAGGGGACCCGAGAGTCCCAGTACTTC
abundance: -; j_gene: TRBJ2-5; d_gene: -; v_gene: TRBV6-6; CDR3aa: CASSYLDQQTQYF; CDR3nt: TGTGCCAGCAGTTACTTGGATCAACAGACCCAGTACTTC
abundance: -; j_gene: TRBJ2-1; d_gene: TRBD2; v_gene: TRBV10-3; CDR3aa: CAISESLTSGYNEQFF; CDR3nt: TGTGCCATCAGTGAGTCGTTGACTAGCGGATACAATGAGCAGTTCTTC
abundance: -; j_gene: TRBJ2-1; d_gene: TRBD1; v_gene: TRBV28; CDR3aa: CASSHLRGDSTYNEQFF; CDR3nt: TGTGCCAGCAGTCACTTACGAGGGGACAGCACCTACAATGAGCAGTTCTTC
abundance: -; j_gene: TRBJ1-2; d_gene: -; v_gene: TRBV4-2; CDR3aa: CASSRGDANYGYTF; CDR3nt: TGTGCCAGCAGTCGAGGGGACGCTAACTATGGCTACACCTTC
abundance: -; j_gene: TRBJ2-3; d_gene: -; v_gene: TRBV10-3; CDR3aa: CAISVARAGPDTDTQYF; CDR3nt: TGTGCCATCAGTGTCGCGAGGGCAGGTCCCGACACAGATACGCAGTATTTT
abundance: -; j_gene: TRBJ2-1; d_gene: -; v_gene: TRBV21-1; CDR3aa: CASSKVFLAGEDEQFF; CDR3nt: TGTGCCAGCAGCAAAGTGTTTCTAGCGGGAGAAGACGAGCAGTTCTTC
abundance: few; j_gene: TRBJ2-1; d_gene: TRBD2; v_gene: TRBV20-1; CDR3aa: CGLAGGLFLGQEQFF; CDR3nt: TGCGGTCTAGCGGGAGGGCTCTTTCTTGGTCAGGAGCAGTTCTTC
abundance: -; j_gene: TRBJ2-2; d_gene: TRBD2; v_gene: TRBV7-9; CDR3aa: CASSQPVGLGISGELFF; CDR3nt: TGTGCCAGCAGCCAGCCAGTCGGACTAGGAATTTCCGGGGAGCTGTTTTTT
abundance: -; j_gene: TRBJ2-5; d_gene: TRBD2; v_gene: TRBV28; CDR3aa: CASISGSLRLRQETQYF; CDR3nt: TGTGCCAGCATCAGCGGGAGCCTGAGGTTGAGGCAAGAGACCCAGTACTTC
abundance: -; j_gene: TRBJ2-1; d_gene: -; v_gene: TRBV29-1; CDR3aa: CSVERPSRGDEQFF; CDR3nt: TGCAGCGTCGAACGGCCCTCCCGAGGGGATGAGCAGTTCTTC
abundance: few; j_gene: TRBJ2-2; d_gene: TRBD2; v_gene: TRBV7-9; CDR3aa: CASIGTTNTGELFF; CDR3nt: TGTGCCAGTATTGGGACTACGAACACCGGGGAGCTGTTTTTT
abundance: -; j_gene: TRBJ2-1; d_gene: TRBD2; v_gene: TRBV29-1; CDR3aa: CSVEGSGRYNVQFF; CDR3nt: TGCAGCGTAGAAGGGAGCGGGAGGTACAATGTGCAGTTCTTC
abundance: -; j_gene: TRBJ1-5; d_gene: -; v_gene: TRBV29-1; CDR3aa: CSVAEGGNQPQHF; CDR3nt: TGCAGCGTTGCGGAGGGGGGGAATCAGCCCCAGCATTTT
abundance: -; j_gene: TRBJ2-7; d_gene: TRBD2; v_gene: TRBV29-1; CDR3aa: CSAGAGESYEQYF; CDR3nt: TGCAGCGCCGGTGCGGGGGAAAGCTACGAGCAGTACTTC
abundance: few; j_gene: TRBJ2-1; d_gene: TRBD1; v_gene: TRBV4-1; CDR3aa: CASSQLTGGRNEQFF; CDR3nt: TGCGCCAGCAGCCAGTTGACAGGGGGAAGAAATGAGCAGTTCTTC
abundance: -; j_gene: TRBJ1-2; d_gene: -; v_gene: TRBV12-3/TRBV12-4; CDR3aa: CASSSDLPGHYGYTF; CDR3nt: TGTGCCAGCAGTTCGGACTTACCGGGACACTATGGCTACACCTTC
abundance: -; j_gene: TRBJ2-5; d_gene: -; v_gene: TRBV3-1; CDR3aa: CASSLSVIAQETQYF; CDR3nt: TGTGCCAGCAGCCTGTCGGTCATCGCCCAAGAGACCCAGTACTTC
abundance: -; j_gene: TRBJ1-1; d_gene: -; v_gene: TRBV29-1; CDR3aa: CSVETVVGTEAFF; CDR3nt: TGCAGCGTTGAGACGGTCGTTGGAACTGAAGCTTTCTTT
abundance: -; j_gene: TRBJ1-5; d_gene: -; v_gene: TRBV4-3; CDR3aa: CASSQELGGVGNQPQHF; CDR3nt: TGCGCCAGCAGCCAAGAATTGGGTGGGGTAGGCAATCAGCCCCAGCATTTT
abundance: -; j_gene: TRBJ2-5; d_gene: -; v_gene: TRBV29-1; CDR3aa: CSVTDRLAGTQYF; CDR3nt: TGCAGCGTGACAGACCGCCTAGCAGGGACCCAGTACTTC
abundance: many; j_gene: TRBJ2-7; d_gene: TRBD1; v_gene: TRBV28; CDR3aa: CASSLVAGQGLRGEQYF; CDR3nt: TGTGCCAGCAGTTTGGTGGCTGGACAGGGGCTCCGTGGCGAGCAGTACTTC
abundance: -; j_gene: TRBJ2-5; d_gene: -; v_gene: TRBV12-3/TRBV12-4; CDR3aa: CASTLGGGPPETQYF; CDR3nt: TGTGCCAGCACCCTAGGGGGGGGGCCTCCTGAGACCCAGTACTTC
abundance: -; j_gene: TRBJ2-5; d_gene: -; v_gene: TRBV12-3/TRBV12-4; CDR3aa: CASSLGMIVGETQYF; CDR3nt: TGTGCCAGCAGCTTGGGGATGATTGTTGGAGAGACCCAGTACTTC
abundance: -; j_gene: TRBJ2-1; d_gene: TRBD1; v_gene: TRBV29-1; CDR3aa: CSVDSGTGAYNEQFF; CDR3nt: TGCAGCGTTGACTCCGGGACAGGGGCCTACAATGAGCAGTTCTTC
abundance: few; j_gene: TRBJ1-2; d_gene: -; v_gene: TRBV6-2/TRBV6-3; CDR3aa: CASSFPLWGYGYTF; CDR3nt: TGTGCCAGCAGTTTCCCGTTATGGGGCTACGGCTACACCTTC
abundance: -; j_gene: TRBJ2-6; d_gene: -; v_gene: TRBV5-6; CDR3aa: CASSLVAVAFGANVLTF; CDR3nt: TGTGCCAGCAGCTTGGTGGCAGTCGCCTTTGGGGCCAACGTCCTGACTTTC
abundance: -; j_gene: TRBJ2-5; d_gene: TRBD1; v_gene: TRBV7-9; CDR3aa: CASASAGGETQYF; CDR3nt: TGTGCCTCAGCTTCAGCAGGGGGAGAGACCCAGTACTTC
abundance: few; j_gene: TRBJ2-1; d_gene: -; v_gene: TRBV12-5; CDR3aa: CASGPGRNEQFF; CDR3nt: TGTGCTAGTGGCCCAGGGAGGAATGAGCAGTTCTTC
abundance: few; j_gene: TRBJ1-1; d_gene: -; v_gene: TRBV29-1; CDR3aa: CSVVSRANGRTEAFF; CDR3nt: TGCAGCGTTGTTTCACGGGCGAATGGGAGGACTGAAGCTTTCTTT
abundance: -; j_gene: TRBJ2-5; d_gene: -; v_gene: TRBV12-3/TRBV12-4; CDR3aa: CASSFRTGRETQYF; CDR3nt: TGTGCCAGCAGTTTTCGGACGGGTAGGGAGACCCAGTACTTC
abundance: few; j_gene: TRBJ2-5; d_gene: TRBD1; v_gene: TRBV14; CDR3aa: CASRGGQGRWEQYF; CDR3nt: TGTGCCAGCAGGGGGGGACAGGGAAGGTGGGAGCAGTACTTC
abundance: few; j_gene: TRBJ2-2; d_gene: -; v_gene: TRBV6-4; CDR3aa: CASSEQGSGELFF; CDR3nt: TGTGCCAGCAGTGAACAGGGAAGCGGGGAGCTGTTTTTT
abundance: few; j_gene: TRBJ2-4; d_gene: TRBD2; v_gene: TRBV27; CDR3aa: CASSSRLAGLAKNIQYF; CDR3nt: TGTGCCAGCAGTTCCCGACTAGCGGGACTAGCCAAAAACATTCAGTACTTC
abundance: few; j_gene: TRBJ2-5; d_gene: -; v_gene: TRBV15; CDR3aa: CATSRERASQETQYF; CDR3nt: TGTGCCACCAGCAGAGAACGCGCATCCCAAGAGACCCAGTACTTC
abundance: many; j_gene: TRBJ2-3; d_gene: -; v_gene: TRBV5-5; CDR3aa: CASSLGGGGTDTQYF; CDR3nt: TGTGCCAGCAGCTTAGGCGGGGGCGGCACAGATACGCAGTATTTT
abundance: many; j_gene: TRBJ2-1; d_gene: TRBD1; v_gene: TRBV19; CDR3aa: CASRRTGAYNEQFF; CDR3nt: TGTGCCAGTAGGCGGACAGGGGCCTACAATGAGCAGTTCTTC
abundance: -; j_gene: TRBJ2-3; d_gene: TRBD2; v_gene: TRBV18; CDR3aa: CASSPSVLAGGRDTQYF; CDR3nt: TGTGCCAGCTCACCAAGCGTCCTAGCGGGAGGTAGAGATACGCAGTATTTT
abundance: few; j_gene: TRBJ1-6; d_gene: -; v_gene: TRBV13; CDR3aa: CASSLQAHAGSPLHF; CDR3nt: TGTGCCAGCAGCTTACAAGCCCACGCTGGTTCACCCCTCCACTTT
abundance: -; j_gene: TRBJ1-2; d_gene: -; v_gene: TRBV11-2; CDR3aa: CASSLDEWGNYSYTF; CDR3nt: TGTGCCAGCAGCTTAGATGAATGGGGGAACTATAGCTACACCTTC
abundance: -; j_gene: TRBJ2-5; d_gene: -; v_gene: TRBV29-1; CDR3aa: CSVSLPPKQETQYF; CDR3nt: TGCAGCGTTTCTTTACCCCCGAAACAAGAGACCCAGTACTTC
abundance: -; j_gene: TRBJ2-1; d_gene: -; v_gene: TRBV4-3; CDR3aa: CASSQEGQGSYNEQFF; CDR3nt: TGCGCCAGCAGCCAAGAGGGGCAGGGCAGCTACAATGAGCAGTTCTTC
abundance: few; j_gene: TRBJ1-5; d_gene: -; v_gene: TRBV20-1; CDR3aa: CSARVFAAASNQPQHF; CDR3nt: TGCAGTGCTAGAGTGTTTGCGGCAGCCAGCAATCAGCCCCAGCATTTT
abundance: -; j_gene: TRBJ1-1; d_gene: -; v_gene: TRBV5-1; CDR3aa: CASSLVVSTEAFF; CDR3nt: TGCGCCAGCAGCTTGGTAGTGTCGACTGAAGCTTTCTTT
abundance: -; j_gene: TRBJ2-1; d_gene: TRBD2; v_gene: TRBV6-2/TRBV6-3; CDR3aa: CASSYERGTEQFF; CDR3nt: TGTGCCAGCAGTTACGAGCGGGGAACTGAGCAGTTCTTC
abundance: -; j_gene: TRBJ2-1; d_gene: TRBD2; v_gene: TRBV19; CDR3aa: CASKVSGRLGEQFF; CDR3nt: TGTGCCAGTAAGGTGAGCGGGAGACTGGGTGAGCAGTTCTTC
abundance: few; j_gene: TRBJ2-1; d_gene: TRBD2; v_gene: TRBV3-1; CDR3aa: CASSQEPAGGLGEQFF; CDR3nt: TGTGCCAGCAGCCAAGAACCAGCGGGAGGGTTAGGTGAGCAGTTCTTC
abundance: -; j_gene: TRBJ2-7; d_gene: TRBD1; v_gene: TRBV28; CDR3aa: CASSLWGTGVYEQYF; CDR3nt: TGTGCCAGCAGTTTATGGGGGACAGGTGTCTACGAGCAGTACTTC
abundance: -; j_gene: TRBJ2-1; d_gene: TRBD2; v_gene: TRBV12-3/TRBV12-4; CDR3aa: CASTLRAGDYNEQFF; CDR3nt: TGTGCCAGCACTCTGAGGGCGGGGGACTACAATGAGCAGTTCTTC
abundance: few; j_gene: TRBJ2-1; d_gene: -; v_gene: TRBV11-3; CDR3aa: CASSLVTLPYNEQFF; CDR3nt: TGTGCCAGCAGCTTAGTTACGCTCCCCTACAATGAGCAGTTCTTC
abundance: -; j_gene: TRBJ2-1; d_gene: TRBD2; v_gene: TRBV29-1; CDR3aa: CSALRAGLAGSYNEQFF; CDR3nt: TGCAGCGCCCTGCGGGCTGGTCTAGCGGGCTCCTACAATGAGCAGTTCTTC
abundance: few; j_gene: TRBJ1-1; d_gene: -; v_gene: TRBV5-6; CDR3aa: CASSFQSSTEAFF; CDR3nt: TGTGCCAGCAGCTTTCAGTCTAGCACTGAAGCTTTCTTT
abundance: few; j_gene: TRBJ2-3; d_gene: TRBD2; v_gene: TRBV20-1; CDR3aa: CSARDIAGGYTQYF; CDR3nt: TGCAGTGCTAGAGATATAGCGGGGGGGTACACGCAGTATTTT
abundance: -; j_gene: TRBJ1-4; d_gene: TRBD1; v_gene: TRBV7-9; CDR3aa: CASSQDRAREKLFF; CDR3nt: TGTGCCAGCAGCCAGGACAGGGCTCGAGAAAAACTGTTTTTT
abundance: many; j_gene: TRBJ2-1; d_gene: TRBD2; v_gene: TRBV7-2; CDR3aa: CASSLIGSGSYNEQFF; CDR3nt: TGCGCCAGCAGCTTGATAGGTAGCGGGAGTTACAATGAGCAGTTCTTC
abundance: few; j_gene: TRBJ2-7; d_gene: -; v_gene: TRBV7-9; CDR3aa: CASSQGYRSYEQYF; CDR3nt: TGTGCCAGCAGCCAAGGGTACCGATCCTACGAGCAGTACTTC